This TCR beta chain was captured by sequencing in a study of early T cells in non-severe SARS-CoV-2 infection. Whole-study findings and limits: Matching results from VDJdb favored anti-spike CD8 responses, leaving private and CD4 specificities undetected.

The table lists this clonotype with many counts. Its target is unknown. TCRdb processed the 5' RACE reads anew with MiXCR; each CDR3 protein has one entry. The top ten hold roughly 4.8% of the sample, which has 80,000 to 100,000 distinct CDR3 sequences, approximately 10% seen once. CDR1 is SGHAT and CDR2 is FQNNGV in the germline V gene. The CDR3 is 17 amino acids. Trimming removed 4 bases from V and 2 bases from J; junction bases left unmatched: 7. Material: whole blood, obtained at baseline. The source of this sequence is an adult who was a healthcare worker with PCR-confirmed SARS-CoV-2 infection or an uninfected control (not recorded which). The chain has TRBV11-2 and TRBJ2-1; TRBD2 agrees at 11 bases. The CDR3 nucleotides read TGTGCCAGCAGCTACCCGACTAGCGGGGCAACCTACAATGAGCAGTTCTTC. Residues: CASSYPTSGATYNEQFF.